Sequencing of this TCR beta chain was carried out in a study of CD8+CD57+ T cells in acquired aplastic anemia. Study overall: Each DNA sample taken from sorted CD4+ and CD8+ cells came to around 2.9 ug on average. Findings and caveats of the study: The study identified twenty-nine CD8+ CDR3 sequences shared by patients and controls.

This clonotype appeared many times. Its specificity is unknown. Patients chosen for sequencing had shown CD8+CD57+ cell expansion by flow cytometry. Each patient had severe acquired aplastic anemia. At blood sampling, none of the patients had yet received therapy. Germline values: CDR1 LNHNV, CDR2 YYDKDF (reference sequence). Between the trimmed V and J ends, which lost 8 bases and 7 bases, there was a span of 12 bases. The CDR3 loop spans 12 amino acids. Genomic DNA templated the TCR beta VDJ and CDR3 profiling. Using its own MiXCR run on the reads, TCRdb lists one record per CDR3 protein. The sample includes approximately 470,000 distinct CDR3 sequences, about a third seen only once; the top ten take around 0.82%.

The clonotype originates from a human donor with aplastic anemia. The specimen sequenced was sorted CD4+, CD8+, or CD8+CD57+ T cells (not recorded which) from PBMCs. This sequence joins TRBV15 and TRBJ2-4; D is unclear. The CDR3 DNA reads TGTGCCACCCTGGGCAGTGGGAACATTCAGTACTTC. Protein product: CATLGSGNIQYF.